Sequencing of this TCR beta chain was carried out in a study of neurological immune-mediated disorders. Trimming left V 5 bases short and J 1 base short, with 14 bases between. This CDR3 has 16 amino acids. CDR1 KGHDR and CDR2 SFDVKD come from the germline V gene. As for the cDNA, it was generated by 5'RACE with 10-nucleotide random UMIs. MiXCR was run by TCRdb on the 5' RACE reads, yielding one entry per CDR3 protein. The sample comprises 35,000 to 45,000 distinct CDR3 sequences, roughly 13% of which are singletons, and 25% to 30% rests with the top ten. Unsorted libraries were prepared from 2 million PBMCs held at -80 C. Points from the study as a whole: The study found the most TCR clonal expansion in HTLV-1-associated myelopathy and the least in multiple sclerosis, below healthy controls. The expanded clones of different subjects shared no CDR3 amino acid sequences (suggesting private repertoires in all groups).

This clonotype was counted at least ten times. The target antigen is unknown. This receptor was identified in a woman aged 50 to 60 with HTLV-1-associated myelopathy (HAM/TSP). The sample taken for sequencing was PBMCs. The rearrangement joins TRBV24-1 to TRBJ2-1, with D tentatively TRBD2 (7 bases). This chain's CDR3 is CATSGRGGPSYNEQFF. Here the CDR3 DNA reads TGTGCCACCAGTGGTCGCGGGGGCCCGTCCTACAATGAGCAGTTCTTC.